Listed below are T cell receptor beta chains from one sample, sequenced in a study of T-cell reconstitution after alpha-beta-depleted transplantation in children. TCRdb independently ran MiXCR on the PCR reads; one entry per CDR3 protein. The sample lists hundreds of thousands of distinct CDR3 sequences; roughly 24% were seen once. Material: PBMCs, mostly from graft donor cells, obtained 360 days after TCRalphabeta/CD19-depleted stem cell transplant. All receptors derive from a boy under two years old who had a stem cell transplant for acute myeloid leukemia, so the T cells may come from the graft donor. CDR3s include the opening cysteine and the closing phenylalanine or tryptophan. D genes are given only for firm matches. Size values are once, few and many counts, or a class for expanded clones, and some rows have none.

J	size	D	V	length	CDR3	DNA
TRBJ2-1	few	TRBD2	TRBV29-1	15	CSALLAGGPYNEQFF	TGCAGCGCATTACTAGCGGGGGGACCATACAATGAGCAGTTCTTC
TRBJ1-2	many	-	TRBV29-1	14	CSVAQRGALEGYTF	TGCAGCGTTGCACAGAGGGGGGCTCTTGAGGGCTACACCTTC
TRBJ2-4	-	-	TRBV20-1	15	CSAPDRTLAKNIQYF	TGCAGTGCTCCAGACAGAACTTTAGCCAAAAACATTCAGTACTTC
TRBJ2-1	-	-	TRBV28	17	CASSHQDQLGSFNEQFF	TGTGCCAGCAGCCATCAAGACCAGCTTGGGTCCTTCAATGAGCAGTTCTTC
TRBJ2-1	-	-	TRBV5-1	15	CASSLLAESYNEQFF	TGCGCCAGCAGCTTATTAGCGGAGTCCTACAATGAGCAGTTCTTC
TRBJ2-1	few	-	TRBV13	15	CASSPQQGGYNEQFF	TGTGCCAGCAGCCCGCAACAGGGAGGCTACAATGAGCAGTTCTTC
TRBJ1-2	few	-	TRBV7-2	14	CASSFRGRDYGYTF	TGTGCCAGCAGCTTCCGGGGGCGCGACTATGGCTACACCTTC
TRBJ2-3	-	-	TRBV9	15	CASSVELGPTDTQYF	TGTGCCAGCAGCGTAGAGTTGGGTCCCACAGATACGCAGTATTTT
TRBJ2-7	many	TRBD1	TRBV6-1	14	CASSDWDRAYEQYF	TGTGCCAGCAGTGATTGGGACAGGGCCTACGAGCAGTACTTC
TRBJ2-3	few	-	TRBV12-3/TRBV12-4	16	CASSLVWSTSTDTQYF	TGTGCCAGCAGTTTAGTCTGGAGCACTAGCACAGATACGCAGTATTTT
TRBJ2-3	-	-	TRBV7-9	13	CASSFQTTDTQYF	TGTGCCAGCAGCTTCCAGACCACAGATACGCAGTATTTT
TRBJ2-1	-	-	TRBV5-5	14	CASSFVTEYNEQFF	TGTGCCAGCAGCTTCGTGACAGAATACAATGAGCAGTTCTTC
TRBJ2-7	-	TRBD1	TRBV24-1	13	CATGTVFAYEQYF	TGTGCCACCGGGACAGTCTTCGCCTACGAGCAGTACTTC
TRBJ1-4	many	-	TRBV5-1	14	CASSFGSYGEKLFF	TGCGCCAGCAGCTTTGGATCTTACGGGGAAAAACTGTTTTTT
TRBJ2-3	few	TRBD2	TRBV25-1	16	CASSESMGLAGTTQYF	TGTGCCAGCAGTGAATCCATGGGACTAGCGGGGACGACGCAGTATTTT
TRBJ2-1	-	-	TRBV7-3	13	CASSFALNNEQFF	TGTGCCAGCAGCTTTGCACTAAACAATGAGCAGTTCTTC
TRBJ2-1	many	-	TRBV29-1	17	CSVEPRAGKKAYNEQFF	TGCAGCGTTGAACCCCGGGCGGGTAAAAAGGCCTACAATGAGCAGTTCTTC
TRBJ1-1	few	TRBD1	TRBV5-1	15	CASSTGTELNTEAFF	TGCGCCAGCAGCACGGGGACAGAGCTGAACACTGAAGCTTTCTTT
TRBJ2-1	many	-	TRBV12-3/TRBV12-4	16	CSTTSAQETGNNEQFF	TGTTCCACCACTTCGGCTCAAGAGACTGGAAACAATGAGCAGTTCTTC
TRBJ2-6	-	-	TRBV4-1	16	CASSQDYLSGANVLTF	TGCGCCAGCAGCCAAGATTACCTCTCTGGGGCCAACGTCCTGACTTTC
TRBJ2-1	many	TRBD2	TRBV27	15	CASSISGGPYNEQFF	TGTGCCAGCAGTATTAGCGGGGGACCTTACAATGAGCAGTTCTTC
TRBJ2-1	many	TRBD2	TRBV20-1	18	CSARAWESSWSGGNEQFF	TGCAGTGCTAGAGCATGGGAGTCTAGTTGGAGCGGGGGCAATGAGCAGTTCTTC
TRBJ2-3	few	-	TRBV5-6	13	CASSLLAPDTQYF	TGTGCCAGCAGCTTGCTGGCCCCCGATACGCAGTATTTT
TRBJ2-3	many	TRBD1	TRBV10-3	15	CAISEPGTGGDTQYF	TGTGCCATCAGTGAACCCGGGACAGGGGGGGATACGCAGTATTTT
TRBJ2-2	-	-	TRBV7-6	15	CASSLILGDTGELFF	TGTGCCAGCAGCTTAATTCTGGGGGACACCGGGGAGCTGTTTTTT
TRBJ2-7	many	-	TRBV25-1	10	CASSWGGWYF	TGTGCCAGCAGTTGGGGCGGCTGGTACTTC
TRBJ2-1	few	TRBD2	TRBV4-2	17	CASSQWGLAGTYNEQFF	TGTGCCAGCAGCCAATGGGGACTAGCGGGGACCTACAATGAGCAGTTCTTC
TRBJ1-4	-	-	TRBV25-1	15	CASSDPGLQNEKLFF	TGTGCCAGCAGTGATCCGGGACTTCAGAATGAAAAACTGTTTTTT
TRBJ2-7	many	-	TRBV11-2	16	CASSLGPGTQGYEQYF	TGTGCCAGCAGCTTAGGGCCGGGTACCCAAGGCTACGAGCAGTACTTC
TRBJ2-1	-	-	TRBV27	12	CASTDYRNEQFF	TGTGCCAGCACCGACTACCGAAATGAGCAGTTCTTC
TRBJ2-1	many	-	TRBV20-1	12	CSARENRPFEFF	TGCAGTGCTAGAGAAAATAGGCCGTTCGAGTTCTTC
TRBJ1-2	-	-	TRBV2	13	CASSDRANYGYTF	TGTGCCAGCAGTGACAGGGCTAACTATGGCTACACCTTC
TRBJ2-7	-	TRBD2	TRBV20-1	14	CSARPLAGSYEQYF	TGCAGTGCGAGACCTCTAGCGGGCTCCTACGAGCAGTACTTC
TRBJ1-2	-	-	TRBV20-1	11	CSAPEKHGYTF	TGCAGTGCTCCCGAAAAACATGGCTACACCTTC
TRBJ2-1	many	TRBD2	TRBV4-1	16	CASSPGGAALYNEQFF	TGCGCCAGCAGTCCGGGAGGTGCGGCCCTCTACAATGAGCAGTTCTTC
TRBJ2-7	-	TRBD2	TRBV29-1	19	CSVEDKNPAGGLLTYEQYF	TGCAGCGTTGAAGATAAAAACCCAGCGGGGGGCCTCTTAACCTACGAGCAGTACTTC
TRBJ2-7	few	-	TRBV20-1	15	CSARVTGSPFYEQYF	TGCAGTGCTAGAGTCACAGGGTCGCCTTTCTACGAGCAGTACTTC
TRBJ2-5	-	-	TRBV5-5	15	CASSLAWQSGETQYF	TGTGCCAGCAGCTTGGCATGGCAGTCGGGAGAGACCCAGTACTTC
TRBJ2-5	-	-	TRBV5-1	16	CASTRLGGAFQETQYF	TGCGCCAGCACCCGGCTGGGGGGGGCCTTCCAAGAGACCCAGTACTTC
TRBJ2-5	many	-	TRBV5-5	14	CASNPRGLQETQYF	TGTGCCAGCAACCCCCGGGGCCTTCAAGAGACCCAGTACTTC